Below, one TCR beta chain is given with its context. The assay was immunoSEQ multiplex PCR, and TCRdb's table has in-frame clones only and misses some. This sample has 150,000 to 200,000 clones, with about 90% found just once. This entry is derived from a study of blood T cell repertoires in COVID-19. Study-wide background: PBMCs, B-cell-depleted T cells, or T cells were the source of the cDNA or gDNA that made up the material.

Trimming removed 6 bases from V and 8 bases from J; junction bases left unmatched: 7. There are 13 residues in the CDR3. Germline V gives CDR1 SQVTM, CDR2 ANQGSEA. Sequencing was performed on peripheral blood. This chain uses TRBV29-1 with TRBJ1-4; 9 bases map to TRBD1. The clonotype was recovered from a man in his sixties with active or convalescent COVID-19. For the CDR3, the DNA is TGCAGCGTGATGGACAGGGGAGGAGAAAAACTGTTTTTT. This encodes CSVMDRGGEKLFF.